These T cell receptor beta chains were read from a single sample in a study of blood T cell repertoires in COVID-19. Data came from immunoSEQ multiplex PCR; TCRdb stores just in-frame clones and leaves some out. The table has 150,000 to 200,000 clones, around 80% seen once; the top ten hold roughly 17%. The sequenced sample consisted of PBMCs or T cells enriched from blood (not recorded which). The receptors were sampled from a woman between 50 and 59 years old who had recovered from COVID-19. CDR3s include the opening cysteine and the closing phenylalanine or tryptophan. A D gene is named only where the DNA matches it firmly. A clone size is listed for some rows: how often the clone was seen (once, few, many), or a class if it is expanded.

size: -
V: TRBV7-2
D: -
J: TRBJ1-4
DNA: TGTGCCAGCAGCCTAAACGACGGGAGAGAAAAACTGTTTTTT
CDR3: CASSLNDGREKLFF

size: -
V: TRBV2
D: -
J: TRBJ1-5
DNA: TGTGCCAGCAGTGAAGGGCAGGGGTTGAATCAGCCCCAGCATTTT
CDR3: CASSEGQGLNQPQHF

size: once
V: TRBV5-1
D: -
J: TRBJ2-7
DNA: TGCGCCAGCAGAGAGAGGACATACTCCTACGAGCAGTACTTC
CDR3: CASRERTYSYEQYF

size: -
V: TRBV7-8
D: -
J: TRBJ1-5
DNA: TGTGCCAGCAGCCGGGACATTAGCAATCAGCCCCAGCATTTT
CDR3: CASSRDISNQPQHF

size: -
V: TRBV9
D: TRBD2
J: TRBJ2-7
DNA: TGTGCCAGCAGCGTAGATAGCGGGAGGCCAGACGAGCAGTACTTC
CDR3: CASSVDSGRPDEQYF

size: -
V: TRBV15
D: TRBD2
J: TRBJ2-5
DNA: TGTGCCACCAGCAGACTAGCGGGAAAAGAGACCCAGTACTTC
CDR3: CATSRLAGKETQYF

size: -
V: TRBV6-2/TRBV6-3
D: -
J: TRBJ2-1
DNA: TGTGCCAGCAGTCCCTTCCTGGCCCATGAGCAGTTCTTC
CDR3: CASSPFLAHEQFF

size: -
V: TRBV10-2
D: TRBD1
J: TRBJ2-7
DNA: TGCGCCAGCAGTGCCGACAGGGCACGGGTGCAGTACTTC
CDR3: CASSADRARVQYF

size: -
V: TRBV7-9
D: TRBD2
J: TRBJ2-1
DNA: TGTGCCAGCAGACCCGGGACTAGCGGGAAAGGGGCCTACAATGAGCAGTTCTTC
CDR3: CASRPGTSGKGAYNEQFF

size: few
V: TRBV19
D: TRBD1
J: TRBJ1-5
DNA: TGTGCCAGTAGTACCTTGTACGACAGGGTGGGCAATCAGCCCCAGCATTTT
CDR3: CASSTLYDRVGNQPQHF

size: -
V: TRBV7-2
D: TRBD1
J: TRBJ2-7
DNA: TGTGCCAGCAGCTTAGGTCCCGGGACAGGAGCCTACGAGCAGTACTTC
CDR3: CASSLGPGTGAYEQYF

size: -
V: TRBV19
D: TRBD2
J: TRBJ2-3
DNA: TGTGCCAGCAGAAGCGGGAGGGCCCCAGATACGCAGTATTTT
CDR3: CASRSGRAPDTQYF

size: -
V: TRBV5-8
D: TRBD2
J: TRBJ2-7
DNA: TGTGCCAGCAGCTTGAAACTAGCGATTCTAGGCTACGAGCAGTACTTC
CDR3: CASSLKLAILGYEQYF

size: -
V: TRBV28
D: TRBD1
J: TRBJ1-2
DNA: TGTGCCAGCAGTTTTTGGGACAGGGGCTCTGGCTACACCTTC
CDR3: CASSFWDRGSGYTF

size: -
V: TRBV10-3
D: TRBD1
J: TRBJ1-2
DNA: TGTGCCATCAGTGGGACAGGCCCCCTTTCATATGGCTACACCTTC
CDR3: CAISGTGPLSYGYTF

size: -
V: TRBV27
D: -
J: TRBJ1-6
DNA: TGTGCCAGCCGACTCTCAACGGGACACAATAATTCACCCCTCCACTTT
CDR3: CASRLSTGHNNSPLHF

size: -
V: TRBV7-8
D: -
J: TRBJ1-1
DNA: TGTGCCAGCAGCCTCAGGCGCGAAGCTTTCTTT
CDR3: CASSLRREAFF

size: once
V: TRBV5-4
D: TRBD2
J: TRBJ2-2
DNA: TGTGCCAGCAGCCTTAGCGGGAGCGTCGTTGTGGGGGAGCTGTTTTTT
CDR3: CASSLSGSVVVGELFF

size: -
V: TRBV19
D: -
J: TRBJ1-2
DNA: TGTGCCAGTAGTACTACTGGCTATGGCTACACCTTC
CDR3: CASSTTGYGYTF

size: -
V: TRBV4-2
D: -
J: TRBJ1-5
DNA: TGTGCCAGCAGCCAAGTTTTGGCGGATAGCAATCAGCCCCAGCATTTT
CDR3: CASSQVLADSNQPQHF

size: -
V: TRBV11-2
D: -
J: TRBJ1-3
DNA: TGTGCCAGCAGCTTAGAGGGGAGGGCTGGAAACACCATATATTTT
CDR3: CASSLEGRAGNTIYF

size: -
V: TRBV7-3
D: TRBD2
J: TRBJ2-1
DNA: TGTGCCAGCAGCGTCGCCGCCGGGACTAGCTATGAGCAGTTCTTC
CDR3: CASSVAAGTSYEQFF

size: -
V: TRBV5-1
D: -
J: TRBJ2-7
DNA: TGCGCCAGCAGCAACCCGCCAGTATACGAGCAGTACTTC
CDR3: CASSNPPVYEQYF

size: -
V: TRBV28
D: -
J: TRBJ2-7
DNA: TGTGCCAGCAGTCCCAAGACTCTGTCCTACGAGCAGTACTTC
CDR3: CASSPKTLSYEQYF

size: -
V: TRBV7-7
D: -
J: TRBJ2-5
DNA: TGTGCCAGCAGCCCCAACTTCGCAGAGACCCAGTACTTC
CDR3: CASSPNFAETQYF